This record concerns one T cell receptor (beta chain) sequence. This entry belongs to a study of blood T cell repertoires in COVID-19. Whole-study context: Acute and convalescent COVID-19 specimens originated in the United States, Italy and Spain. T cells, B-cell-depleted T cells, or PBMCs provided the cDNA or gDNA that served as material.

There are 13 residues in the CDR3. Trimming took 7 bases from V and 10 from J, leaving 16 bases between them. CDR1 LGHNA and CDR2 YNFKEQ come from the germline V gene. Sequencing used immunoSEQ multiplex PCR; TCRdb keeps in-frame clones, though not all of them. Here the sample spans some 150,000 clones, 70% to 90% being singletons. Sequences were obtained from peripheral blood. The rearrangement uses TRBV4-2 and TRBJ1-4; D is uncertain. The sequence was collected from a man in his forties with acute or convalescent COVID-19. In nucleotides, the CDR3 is TGTGCCAGCATGCGAACCCTTGCGGGAAAACTGTTTTTT. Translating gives CASMRTLAGKLFF.